The TCR beta chain described here comes from a study of identical twins (dated by TCRdb to about 2016). For the study in its entirety: The study deep-sequenced TCR alpha and beta repertoires from monozygotic twins, unrelated adults of various ages and cord blood to test whether fetal clonotypes persist. To rule out contamination, the twin experiments were replicated at different times with different library preparation protocols. Broad study findings and their caveats: Abundant cord blood beta clonotypes carried fewer insertions; young adult naive repertoires showed a weaker similar trend, while memory repertoires showed none. Out-of-frame TCR alpha sharing in monozygotic twins was systematically underestimated by recombination models, whereas sharing between unrelated individuals was in agreement with the recombination models. Because the same donors could not be followed over many years, the conclusions depended on cross-sectional statistical analysis. Out-of-frame TCR alpha sequences shared between twins showed an excess of low generation-probability sequences compared with coincidental sharing between unrelated individuals. Zero-insertion analyses could be partly confounded by invariant T cells such as MAIT and iNKT, though diverse VJ usage argued against such confounding for most clonotypes. A weaker excess of twin sharing was found in beta out-of-frame sequences because the signal-to-noise ratio was lowered by fewer shared sequences.

Every donor was a healthy Caucasian. Three pairs of female monozygotic twins, all aged about 18 to 30 years, made up the twin cohort. Positive isolation kits from Invitrogen were used to isolate CD4+ and CD8+ T cell populations. The library was produced with 5' RACE. Sequencing instrument: Illumina HiSeq 2000. A universal primer binding site was introduced by template switching, and a unique molecular identifier was present in the final cDNA, enabling accurate counting of TCR cDNA molecules. Specific primers in the conserved constant-segment region were used to synthesize first-strand cDNA for TCR alpha and beta chains. To control for contamination, every cDNA library carried two barcodes: a SMART-Mk sample barcode plus Illumina barcodes. TruSeq adapter sequences along with Illumina sample barcodes were introduced in two successive PCR steps. TCR alpha and beta cDNA libraries were sequenced on the Illumina HiSeq platform with custom primers. Turning to the authors' computational methods: Unique molecular identifiers were extracted from raw reads with MiGEC, and CDR3 positions were determined with MiXCR. For each individual, recombination models were inferred using an EM algorithm with the repgenHMM and IGoR tools. Shared clonotypes were analyzed with the tcR package in R, and sharing was normalized by the product of cloneset sizes. Out-of-frame nonproductive sequences were analyzed to study raw recombination free of thymic and clonal selection effects. TCRdb reworked the public reads: Q25 trimming with fastp, MiXCR clone assembly, productive beta chains retained. When rows share a CDR3 protein, they turn into one entry using the most common DNA and genes. These V and J calls rely on TCRdb rather than the paper's analysis. This sample lists around 480,000 distinct CDR3 sequences; approximately 15% were detected once. Jointly, the top ten make up over 0.5% of the sample.

There are many counts of this clonotype. Which antigen it targets is not known. Per-nucleotide qualities are absent, and no much larger clonotype sits a single base away. The germline V gene provides CDR1 SQVTM and CDR2 ANQGSEA. Its CDR3 holds 12 amino acids, cysteine through phenylalanine. CDR3 DNA only is kept here, 36 bases in frame from base 1. V is cut by 4 bases and J by 2 bases, and the space between the germline ends is 8 bases. This sample also appeared in a second study, on yellow fever vaccine responses in identical twins. The second study reports: The T cell response to vaccination in identical twins was reported by the authors to appear partly convergent and partly personalized. In the study, vaccine-responding T cell clones were precisely tracked in identical twins.

Sequenced sample: CD4+ T cells sorted from blood. The rearranged chain carries TRBV29-1 and TRBJ2-5, with the identity of the D gene unclear. The origin of this receptor is a woman aged 18-35 years in good health. This receptor carries the CDR3 CSVGRGQETQYF. The DNA sequence is given as TGCAGCGTTGGCCGCGGACAAGAGACCCAGTACTTC.